This TCR beta chain is drawn from a study of monozygotic twins with inflammatory bowel disease (dated by TCRdb to about 2019). With respect to the entire study: The complete study included around 30 monozygotic twin pairs: 19 IBD-discordant Danish pairs and nine German pairs, of which four were IBD-concordant and five were IBD-discordant. The search for disease-associated traits relied mainly on comparing, within discordant pairs, IBD patients with their genetically identical healthy co-twins. Each individual had, on average, about 151 000 unique TCRalpha sequences and 181 000 unique TCRbeta sequences available for analysis. Study-wide conclusions, independent of this receptor: Because patients were on differing immunosuppressive treatments, the repertoires may have picked up extra background noise and inter-individual variability. Fewer clonotypes were shared with other individuals by IBD patients than by healthy twins, most markedly in patients showing signs of disease activity. The results gave no support for a single strong signal or clonotype linked to IBD. No difference in repertoire similarity was observed between concordant and discordant twins, possibly owing to limited statistical power. Measured by the inverse Simpson index, TCRbeta repertoire diversity was lower in IBD patients than in their healthy co-twins. Different T cell subtypes could not be distinguished in the analysis.

The library was produced with 5' RACE. For each TCR library, approximately 4,000 ng of total RNA was used. cDNA was synthesized with SMARTScribe reverse transcriptase in eight separate reactions per sample. During cDNA synthesis, unique molecular identifiers containing a 6-nucleotide sample barcode were introduced by template switching. Amplification of TCRalpha and TCRbeta cDNA involved two nested PCRs of approximately 17 and 9 cycles, and each PCR was followed by bead purification. Before amplification, the cDNA was treated with uracil DNA-glycosylase and purified using the QIAquick PCR purification kit. The second PCR was the step at which Illumina TruSeq-compatible adapters and sample-specific barcodes were added. TapeStation and Qubit were used to check library quality and concentration, and roughly 4.9 ng of each library was pooled. The pooled libraries were sequenced with 2 x 100 bp reads and custom sequencing primers on an Illumina HiSeq2500 single-index Rapid Run. On the study's bioinformatics: MiGEC version 1.2.6 was used for UMI-based consensus assembly to correct PCR and sequencing errors. MiXCR version 2.1.1 was used for V(D)J alignment, clonotype assembly and CDR3 extraction. To normalise gene usage, clonotype sharing and MAIT/NKT TCR abundance, the top 1000, 10 000 and 20 000 clonotypes in each sample were analysed. After downsampling to 27 000 UMIs, diversity was calculated as the inverse Simpson index using the vegan R package. Paired Mann-Whitney U tests were applied to discordant twin pairs, and Benjamini-Hochberg correction was used for multiple testing. TCRdb reprocessed the reads; each CDR3 protein sequence makes one entry, and DNA is unavailable. The V and J calls were not made by the authors but by TCRdb's processing. The record for this sample contains some 300,000 distinct CDR3 sequences. Over 5% of the sample comes from the top ten.

From each donor, a roughly 2.7 ml peripheral blood sample was collected into PAXgene tubes and kept at -80 degrees C. Total RNA was isolated from whole blood with the PAXgene blood miRNA kit on an automated QIAcube, without T cell sorting. Deep TCRalpha and TCRbeta repertoire profiling with unique molecular barcoding was performed on peripheral blood of monozygotic twin pairs concordant or discordant for inflammatory bowel disease. Smoking habits were recorded for all twin pairs, and each individual was classified as a current, former or never smoker. Concerning this clonotype: The antigen it recognizes is unknown.

According to the germline V gene (reference sequence), CDR1 reads LGHDT and CDR2 reads YNNKEL. Including the terminal cysteine and phenylalanine, the CDR3 comprises 15 residues. No DNA has been recorded. The receptor chain draws on TRBV3-1 and TRBJ2-4; TCRdb lists TRBD1, though no DNA is available to test this call. The TCR was taken from a human donor with ulcerative colitis or Crohn's disease, or a healthy co-twin of an affected twin (not recorded which). The sequencing sample was made of blood. The CDR3 corresponds to CASSLNGRTGDIQYF.